The 23 T cell receptor beta chains presented below share a single source sample, sequenced in a study of T cells in Graves' hyperthyroidism and ophthalmopathy (dated by TCRdb to the late 2010s). Receptor libraries were prepared by multiplex PCR. This sample was sequenced with an Illumina HiSeq 2000. The TCR beta CDR3 regions were amplified from the RNA transcripts. The TCR CDR3 was subjected to a first round of RT-PCR using the HTBI primer set and the Qiagen OneStep RT-PCR kit. In-frame beta chains were kept once TCRdb had trimmed the public reads at Q25 with fastp and called clones with MiXCR. Each record represents a unique CDR3 protein, reported with the most common genes and DNA among its rows. In this sample the table shows approximately 610,000 distinct CDR3 sequences, approximately 14% of which occur a single time. The ten largest account for 3.5% to 4.5% of the sample. The sequenced sample was blood. Receptors originate from a middle-aged woman with Graves' ophthalmopathy.

There are a few counts of this clonotype. The chain joins TRBV11-2 to TRBJ1-1, with D possibly TRBD1 on 5 matching bases. This CDR3 has 15 residues. V was cut by 5 bases and J by 5 bases, with 18 bases left in between. Looked up from germline, CDR1 is SGHAT and CDR2 is FQNNGV. DNA of the CDR3: TGTGCCAGCAGCGCTCGGAGGGGAGTAGGAACTGAAGCTTTCTTT. Translated, it gives CASSARRGVGTEAFF.

In this sample, this clonotype turned up many times. This chain links TRBV19 with TRBJ1-1; the D gene is possibly TRBD1 (6 bases). The V end was cut by 7 bases, the J end by 0 bases, with 12 bases between. Germline CDR1 LNHDA, CDR2 SQIVND (reference sequence). The length of the CDR3 is 14 residues. In nucleotides, the CDR3 is TGTGCCAGTACCAAGACAGGCATGAACACTGAAGCTTTCTTT. It yields the protein CASTKTGMNTEAFF.

This clonotype was observed at least ten times. CDR3 sequence: CASRTEINQPQHF. CDR3 nucleotides: TGTGCCAGTAGGACGGAAATCAATCAGCCCCAGCATTTT. The chain recombines TRBV19 with TRBJ1-5; D gene uncertain. From germline, CDR1 is LNHDA and CDR2 SQIVND (reference sequence). The V end was cut by 6 bases, the J end by 3 bases, with 9 bases between. This CDR3 contains 13 residues.

The chain couples TRBV3-1 to TRBJ2-5, with D perhaps TRBD2 (5 bases). V gave up 4 bases and J gave up 5 bases, with 14 bases separating them. There are 14 residues in the CDR3. Germline assignment: CDR1 LGHDT and CDR2 YNNKEL (reference sequence). The CDR3 here is CASSLPQQRETQYF. CDR3 nucleotide sequence: TGTGCCAGCAGCCTTCCCCAGCAGCGGGAGACCCAGTACTTC.

This clonotype was seen more than once but under ten times. CDR3 coding DNA: TGTGCCAGCAGTTCCTTAACCTGGGACAGGGAAGATAGGGAGCAGTACTTC. Translating gives CASSSLTWDREDREQYF. This chain connects TRBV28 to TRBJ2-7; 9 nucleotides align to TRBD1. Per germline, CDR1 MDHEN and CDR2 SYDVKM. The CDR3 loop spans 17 amino acids. The V segment lost 4 bases and the J segment 7 bases; nucleotides outside the gene matches: 17.

Comment on this clonotype: Possible read error: a much larger clone is one base away. V usage is TRBV6-1 and J usage is TRBJ1-1; no definite D call. This CDR3 contains 11 residues. The V end was cut by 7 bases, the J end by 2 bases, with 5 bases between. Per the germline V gene, CDR1 is MNHNS and CDR2 is SASEGT. The chain's CDR3 is CASIINTEAFF. The CDR3 nucleotides read TGTGCCAGCATAATAAACACTGAAGCTTTCTTT.

This clonotype was observed a handful of times. The chain's CDR3 is CSVAGERTGDQETQYF. The CDR3 region has the DNA TGCAGCGTTGCTGGAGAAAGGACAGGGGACCAAGAGACCCAGTACTTC. The gene calls are TRBV29-1 and TRBJ2-5; TRBD1 aligns across 9 bases. With V trimmed by 4 bases and J by 0 bases, 9 bases remained unmatched. Germline V gene lookup returns CDR1 SQVTM and CDR2 ANQGSEA. The CDR3 consists of 16 residues. The variable domain in full, with the rest retrieved from reference TRBV29-1 and TRBJ2-5, is SAVISQKPSRDICQRGTSLTIQCQVDSQVTMMFWYRQQPGQSLTLIATANQGSEATYESGFVIDKFPISRPNLTFSTLTVSNMSPEDSSIYLCSVAGERTGDQETQYFGPGTRLLVL.

Many counts were recorded for this clonotype. The chain combines TRBV29-1 with TRBJ2-5; 8 bases agree with TRBD1. Germline loops: CDR1 SQVTM, CDR2 ANQGSEA. V was clipped by 7 bases and J by 3 bases; unmatched bases: 7. The CDR3 covers 13 residues. DNA for the CDR3: TGCAGCGGCGGACAGGGATGGGAAGAGACCCAGTACTTC. Translation gives CSGGQGWEETQYF.

This clonotype was found many times. The genes are TRBV10-3 and TRBJ1-4; no clear D. V was cut by 5 bases and J by 7 bases, with 11 bases left in between. CDR1 and CDR2 from the germline V gene are ENHRY and SYGVKD. CDR3 length equals 13 residues. The CDR3 loop is CAISLHMGEKLFF. CDR3 sequence (DNA): TGTGCCATCAGTCTACATATGGGTGAAAAACTGTTTTTT.

This clonotype was seen ten or more times. This rearrangement joins TRBV27 to TRBJ1-1; D is perhaps TRBD1 (5 bases). This CDR3 has 13 residues. In germline, CDR1 is MNHEY, CDR2 SMNVEV (reference sequence). The V gene lost 2 bases and the J gene lost 7 bases, with 11 bases spanning the gap. The CDR3 loop reads CASSLAWGLEAFF. The CDR3 DNA is TGTGCCAGCAGTTTAGCTTGGGGACTTGAAGCTTTCTTT.

There are many counts of this clonotype. The gene calls are TRBV28 and TRBJ2-7; tentatively, D is TRBD1 (6 bases). V lost 4 bases, J lost 4 bases, and 14 bases lay in between. Germline-derived CDR1 and CDR2 are MDHEN and SYDVKM. The CDR3 is 14 residues long. The CDR3 nucleotides are TGTGCCAGCAGTTCCTCTCAGACAGGATACGAGCAGTACTTC. Translated: CASSSSQTGYEQYF.

This clonotype was counted many times. This chain links TRBV4-1 with TRBJ1-1; TRBD1 might be the D (6 bases). Germline values: CDR1 MGHRA, CDR2 YSYEKL. Trimming stripped 3 bases from V and 2 bases from J, with 16 bases between. This CDR3 region has 16 residues. CDR3 in amino acids: CASSHLTGGVNTEAFF. CDR3 nucleotides: TGCGCCAGCAGCCACCTGACAGGCGGCGTAAACACTGAAGCTTTCTTT.

This clonotype was seen at least ten times. One end of the junction is discordant with germline, which a read error may explain. The chain recombines TRBV12-5 with TRBJ2-7; 12 bases align to TRBD1. This CDR3 region has 15 residues. The germline gives CDR1 LGHNT, CDR2 FRNRAP. CDR3 DNA sequence: TGTGCTAGTGGTCCGGGGGACAGGGGGCGCTACGAGCAGTGCTTC. As protein: CASGPGDRGRYEQCF.

The table lists this clonotype with many counts. V gene TRBV2 combines with J gene TRBJ2-5; TRBD1 matches 7 bases. In germline, CDR1 is SNHLY, CDR2 FYNNEI. The CDR3 has 15 amino acids. V gave up 1 base and J gave up 1 base; unmatched junction bases: 3. The CDR3: CASSEGTGVQETQYF. The CDR3 DNA reads as TGTGCCAGCAGTGAAGGAACAGGGGTCCAAGAGACCCAGTACTTC.

This clonotype was counted many times. CDR3 sequence: CASSVAPSGGYGYTF. The CDR3 bases are TGTGCCAGCAGTGTAGCCCCCTCAGGAGGCTATGGCTACACCTTC. V is TRBV6-1 and J is TRBJ1-2, with unresolved D. Trimming cost V 4 bases and J 4 bases, with 16 bases left between them. CDR1 MNHNS and CDR2 SASEGT come from the germline V gene. CDR3 length: 15 amino acids.

This clonotype occurred a few times. The gene calls are TRBV12-3 or TRBV12-4 and TRBJ1-5; TRBD1 matches 7 bases. This CDR3 is built from 15 residues. With 0 bases clipped from V and 7 bases from J, the junction kept 6 bases outside the gene matches. CDR3 loop: CASSLAGGAEQPQHF. In DNA form, the CDR3 reads TGTGCCAGCAGTTTAGCAGGGGGCGCGGAGCAGCCCCAGCATTTT.

This clonotype was seen a few times. The chain recombines TRBV19 with TRBJ1-1, with D perhaps TRBD1 (6 bases). The CDR3 totals 12 residues. Germline CDR1 LNHDA, CDR2 SQIVND (reference sequence). V was clipped by 3 bases and J by 9 bases, with 11 bases between them. The CDR3 sequence is CASSIWGAKAFF. CDR3 DNA: TGTGCCAGTAGTATTTGGGGGGCGAAAGCTTTCTTT. The full variable domain, in which reference TRBV19 and TRBJ1-1 provide the parts outside the CDR3, is DGGITQSPKYLFRKEGQNVTLSCEQNLNHDAMYWYRQDPGQGLRLIYYSQIVNDFQKGDIAEGYSVSREKKESFPLTVTSAQKNPTAFYLCASSIWGAKAFFGQGTRLTVV.

This clonotype has at least ten counts. The rearrangement links TRBV6-2 or TRBV6-3 to TRBJ2-7; 7 nucleotides line up with TRBD1. CDR3 length: 19 residues. V was clipped by 0 bases and J by 5 bases; unmatched bases: 19. Germline lookup yields CDR1 MNHEY and CDR2 SVGEGT. For the CDR3, the DNA is TGTGCCAGCAGTTACTCGAAAAATCCCCACACAGGGGTTCTGAACGAGCAGTACTTC. Protein: CASSYSKNPHTGVLNEQYF.

This clonotype was found many times. The V gene is TRBV28, the J gene TRBJ1-1; TRBD1 aligns across 7 bases. The CDR3 sequence is 17 residues long. The trim removed 5 bases at V and 3 bases at J, leaving 15 bases unmatched. Germline V gives CDR1 MDHEN, CDR2 SYDVKM. For the CDR3, the DNA is TGTGCCAGCAGTCCCTTAAACTCAGGGGGGCGAGACACTGAAGCTTTCTTT. This sequence encodes CASSPLNSGGRDTEAFF.

This clonotype occurred many times. V and J are TRBV7-9 and TRBJ2-7, with TRBD2 identical over 7 bases. The junction had 15 bases not matched to a gene; V was cut back by 7 bases and J by 3 bases. The CDR3 covers 16 residues. Germline CDR1 SEHNR, CDR2 FQNEAQ (reference sequence). CDR3 amino acids: CASTDSSGKVRYEQYF. CDR3 in DNA: TGTGCCAGCACGGATTCCAGCGGGAAGGTTCGCTACGAGCAGTACTTC.

This clonotype appeared many times. V gene TRBV11-2 combines with J gene TRBJ2-7; D is perhaps TRBD1 (5 bases). Germline CDR1 is SGHAT and CDR2 is FQNNGV. The CDR3 spans 15 residues. V was cut by 1 base and J by 4 bases, with 14 bases left in between. The CDR3 region is CASSLVQGISYEQYF. CDR3 coding DNA: TGTGCCAGCAGCTTAGTGCAGGGCATCTCGTACGAGCAGTACTTC.

The table lists this clonotype with many counts. This sequence joins TRBV14 and TRBJ1-1; tentatively, D is TRBD1 (5 bases). V dropped 7 bases and J dropped 6 bases, with 9 bases sitting between them. Germline CDR1 SGHDN, CDR2 FVKESK. The CDR3 is made up of 11 amino acids. This CDR3 reads CASMGEAEAFF. In DNA, the CDR3 is TGTGCCAGCATGGGGGAAGCTGAAGCTTTCTTT.

This clonotype was seen repeatedly, ten times or more. The chain is built from TRBV13 and TRBJ1-2, with no clear D. V was cut by 0 bases and J by 5 bases, with 13 bases left in between. Germline CDR1 reads PRHDT; CDR2 reads FYEKMQ (reference sequence). CDR3 length equals 15 residues. The CDR3 reads CASSLGLRVWYGYTF. CDR3 nucleotide sequence: TGTGCCAGCAGCTTAGGTCTCCGGGTGTGGTATGGCTACACCTTC.